A single sample is the source of the 23 T cell receptor beta chains below, sequenced in a study of cytomegalovirus exposure and HLA in healthy donors. PCR primers comprised 60 Vbeta and 13 Jbeta primers. The assay was immunoSEQ multiplex PCR, and TCRdb's table has in-frame clones only and misses some. The sample yields approximately 210,000 clones, around 83% seen once. The source material was PBMCs. All receptors derive from a woman aged 50 to 60 in good health and CMV-seropositive.

There are a few counts of this clone. The chain carries TRBV28 and TRBJ1-5; D is possibly TRBD1 (6 bases). V lost 6 bases, J lost 1 base, and 19 bases lay in between. The CDR3 loop spans 17 amino acids. The germline gives CDR1 MDHEN, CDR2 SYDVKM. The CDR3 reads CASSRTSTGLSNQPQHF. The CDR3 DNA is TGTGCCAGCAGCCGCACGTCGACAGGATTGAGCAATCAGCCCCAGCATTTT.

This clone has a count of ten or more. The chain couples TRBV27 to TRBJ1-2, with 10 bases lining up with TRBD1. CDR3 length: 16 amino acids. V shed 5 bases and J 8 bases; nucleotides not matched to a gene: 14. Germline-derived CDR1 and CDR2 are MNHEY and SMNVEV (reference sequence). CDR3 residues: CASSPIRDRGREGYTF. DNA of the CDR3: TGTGCCAGCAGTCCGATCCGGGACAGGGGAAGGGAGGGCTACACCTTC.

This chain joins TRBV11-2 and TRBJ2-3; possibly TRBD2 for D (5 bases). This CDR3 region has 15 residues. The V and J ends lost 1 base and 0 bases respectively, with 8 bases between them. Germline assignment: CDR1 SGHAT and CDR2 FQNNGV. CDR3 sequence reads: CASSLAGSSTDTQYF. CDR3 coding DNA: TGTGCCAGCAGCTTAGCGGGGAGTAGCACAGATACGCAGTATTTT.

The genes are TRBV6-4 and TRBJ2-5, with 12 bases aligning to TRBD2. From germline, CDR1 is MRHNA and CDR2 SNTAGT. V lost 3 bases and J lost 5; bases outside the gene matches: 4. This CDR3 spans 15 amino acids. The CDR3 nucleotides read TGTGCCAGCAGTGAACTAGCGGGGGGTTTGGAGACCCAGTACTTC. The encoded protein is CASSELAGGLETQYF.

This clone was found a few times. This chain connects TRBV4-1 to TRBJ1-1; D gene unclear. V was pared by 1 base and J by 1 base, with 10 bases between. The CDR3 spans 15 residues. CDR1 and CDR2 from the germline V gene are MGHRA and YSYEKL. CDR3: CASSQVNRQNTEAFF. Written as DNA, the CDR3 is TGCGCCAGCAGCCAAGTAAACAGACAGAACACTGAAGCTTTCTTT.

This clone was seen more than once but under ten times. The chain is built from TRBV5-1 and TRBJ1-4; possible D gene TRBD1, 5 bases. The V and J ends lost 4 bases and 0 bases respectively, with 7 bases between them. The length of the CDR3 is 14 residues. The germline CDR1 and CDR2 sequences are SGHRS and YFSETQ. Here the CDR3 reads CASSPTATNEKLFF. The DNA of the CDR3 is TGCGCCAGCAGCCCGACAGCAACTAATGAAAAACTGTTTTTT.

This clone appeared a single time. Here the CDR3 reads CASSSRGQGTADTQYF. The DNA for the CDR3 is TGTGCCAGCAGCTCCCGGGGACAGGGTACGGCAGATACGCAGTATTTT. This sequence joins TRBV5-6 and TRBJ2-3; TRBD1 aligns across 9 bases. The CDR3 contains 16 residues. Trimming took 3 bases from V and 4 from J; bases not matched to a gene: 9. The germline V gene encodes CDR1 SGHDT and CDR2 YYEEEE.

This rearrangement joins TRBV6-5 to TRBJ1-6; TRBD1 is a possible D gene (6 bases). The CDR3 totals 14 residues. The V gene lost 9 bases and the J gene lost 5 bases, with 14 bases spanning the gap. Germline V gives CDR1 MNHEY, CDR2 SVGAGI. CDR3 sequence reads: CASGAGDDNSPLHF. CDR3 in DNA: TGTGCCAGTGGGGCAGGGGATGATAATTCACCCCTCCACTTT.

The chain recombines TRBV5-1 with TRBJ2-3, with TRBD2 as a possible D gene (5 bases). This CDR3 comprises 16 residues. Germline CDR1 and CDR2: SGHRS and YFSETQ. Trimming cost V 2 bases and J 0 bases, with 13 bases left between them. The CDR3 DNA follows: TGCGCCAGCAGCTTTGAGGGCACACTTAGCACAGATACGCAGTATTTT. This translates into CASSFEGTLSTDTQYF.

V and J are TRBV28 and TRBJ1-1; 10 nucleotides match TRBD1. Germline assignment: CDR1 MDHEN and CDR2 SYDVKM. V lost 4 bases to trimming and J lost 3 bases; unmatched junction nucleotides: 2. This CDR3 is built from 14 residues. CDR3 bases: TGTGCCAGCAGTTCCGGGACAGGGGACACTGAAGCTTTCTTT. Encoded protein: CASSSGTGDTEAFF.

This chain links TRBV28 with TRBJ1-2, with D maybe TRBD1 (6 bases). Trimming stripped 7 bases from V and 4 bases from J, with 13 bases between. This CDR3 spans 13 amino acids. Germline values: CDR1 MDHEN, CDR2 SYDVKM. CDR3 residues: CASNPQGAYGYTF. CDR3 DNA sequence: TGTGCCAGCAACCCACAGGGCGCCTATGGCTACACCTTC.

The genes are TRBV7-8 and TRBJ1-2, with unresolved D. Trimming removed 1 base from V and 3 bases from J, with 9 bases in between. This CDR3 is 14 amino acids long. CDR1 is SGHVS and CDR2 is FQNEAQ in the germline V gene. The CDR3 loop is CASSLVVGDYGYTF. The CDR3 nucleotides are TGTGCCAGCAGCTTAGTAGTGGGCGACTATGGCTACACCTTC.

The chain joins TRBV28 to TRBJ2-7; D is ambiguous. The CDR3 consists of 14 residues. V lost 2 bases and J 5 bases, leaving 13 bases between the germline ends. Germline loops: CDR1 MDHEN, CDR2 SYDVKM. The CDR3 sequence is CASSLVSTGHEQYF. CDR3 nucleotide sequence: TGTGCCAGCAGTTTAGTGAGCACGGGTCACGAGCAGTACTTC.

This clone was picked up one time. This chain connects TRBV25-1 to TRBJ1-1, with TRBD1 matching over 7 bases. The trim removed 5 bases at V and 1 base at J, leaving 4 bases unmatched. This CDR3 comprises 14 residues. Germline V gene data show CDR1 as MGHDK and CDR2 as SYGVNS. The CDR3 DNA sequence: TGTGCCAGCAGTAAAGGACAGGAGAACACTGAAGCTTTCTTT. Translated, it gives CASSKGQENTEAFF.

This clone was seen a handful of times. The rearrangement uses TRBV4-3 and TRBJ1-5; D is unclear. Trimming took 0 bases from V and 3 from J, leaving 15 bases between them. Per the germline V gene, CDR1 is LGHNA and CDR2 is YSLEER. The CDR3 has 17 amino acids. The CDR3 DNA reads TGCGCCAGCAGCCAAGAAATCGGGAGCAGTATCAATCAGCCCCAGCATTTT. This sequence encodes CASSQEIGSSINQPQHF.

The CDR3 reads CASSRIDGFSVLSGNTIYF. The DNA of the CDR3 is TGTGCCAGCAGTCGAATCGACGGGTTTTCTGTCCTCTCTGGAAACACCATATATTTT. The chain uses TRBV5-8 and TRBJ1-3; D is undetermined. Trimming shortened V by 5 bases and J by 0 bases, and 24 bases separated the two germline ends. Germline CDR1 and CDR2: SGHTS and YDEGEE. The CDR3 consists of 19 residues.

J is TRBJ1-1 and V is TRBV6-9; D is unresolved. The CDR3 is 14 residues long. Germline V gene sequence: CDR1 MNHGY, CDR2 SVAAGI. Trimming left V 1 base short and J 1 base short, with 7 bases between. The CDR3 nucleotides are TGTGCCAGCAGTTATTTTAGCCCGAACACTGAAGCTTTCTTT. This codes for CASSYFSPNTEAFF.

A single count supports this clone. This rearrangement joins TRBV5-6 to TRBJ1-4; D possibly corresponds to TRBD1 (5 bases). V gave up 4 bases and J gave up 4 bases, with 11 bases separating them. Germline values: CDR1 SGHDT, CDR2 YYEEEE. This CDR3 region has 14 residues. The CDR3, as DNA: TGTGCCAGCAGCAAGGGACTGATTAATGAAAAACTGTTTTTT. Translation gives CASSKGLINEKLFF.

This clone was seen only a few times. The chain combines TRBV2 with TRBJ1-5, with TRBD1 as a possible D gene (5 bases). Germline loops: CDR1 SNHLY, CDR2 FYNNEI. This CDR3 comprises 15 residues. V was trimmed by 5 bases and J by 0 bases, leaving 11 bases between them. CDR3: CASSRDSHSNQPQHF. For the CDR3, the DNA is TGTGCCAGCAGTCGAGACAGCCATAGCAATCAGCCCCAGCATTTT.

The chain recombines TRBV11-2 with TRBJ2-7; 8 bases agree with TRBD1. Germline V gene lookup returns CDR1 SGHAT and CDR2 FQNNGV. There are 14 residues in the CDR3. With 11 bases clipped from V and 3 bases from J, the junction kept 12 bases outside the gene matches. The CDR3 nucleotides read TGTGCCGGCGCAGGACAGGGCGAAAGCTACGAGCAGTACTTC. Translation gives CAGAGQGESYEQYF.

The chain is built from TRBV5-1 and TRBJ2-5, with TRBD2 matching 7 bases. The germline CDR1 and CDR2 sequences are SGHRS and YFSETQ. The CDR3 length is 14 residues. V trimming: 3 bases; J trimming: 4 bases; junction bases outside the gene matches: 6. The DNA of the CDR3 is TGCGCCAGCAGCTCGACTAGCTCGGGAGAGACCCAGTACTTC. It encodes CASSSTSSGETQYF.

This clone was recorded a few times. This rearrangement joins TRBV5-6 to TRBJ2-6; possible D gene TRBD2, 5 bases. V gave up 0 bases and J gave up 1 base, with 8 bases separating them. The CDR3 totals 16 residues. CDR1 and CDR2 from the germline V gene are SGHDT and YYEEEE. The CDR3, as DNA: TGTGCCAGCAGCTTGGTCAGCGGTTCTGGGGCCAACGTCCTGACTTTC. This encodes CASSLVSGSGANVLTF.

The chain joins TRBV7-9 to TRBJ2-7, with TRBD2 matching over 7 bases. This CDR3 is built from 14 residues. The trim removed 4 bases at V and 4 bases at J, leaving 7 bases unmatched. Germline lookup yields CDR1 SEHNR and CDR2 FQNEAQ (reference sequence). The CDR3 region is CASSSGGNRYEQYF. The CDR3 nucleotides read TGTGCCAGCAGCTCCGGGGGGAATCGGTACGAGCAGTACTTC.